This T cell receptor (beta chain) comes out of a study of radiotherapy plus CTLA-4 blockade in lung cancer. Clones were read by immunoSEQ multiplex PCR, and TCRdb kept only the in-frame ones, dropping some. The profile shows about 94,000 clones, approximately 78% of them singletons. The germline V gene has CDR1 SNHLY and CDR2 FYNNEI. V was pared by 7 bases and J by 1 base, with 11 bases of the junction left unmatched. The CDR3 totals 17 residues. Sample: peripheral blood, taken from a patient treated with radiotherapy plus ipilimumab. The rearrangement uses TRBV2 and TRBJ2-4; TRBD1 agrees at 9 bases. This clonotype was obtained from a human donor with non-small cell lung cancer that progressed on radiotherapy plus ipilimumab. The CDR3 DNA reads as TGTGCCAGCAACGAGGGACAGGGAGTCAGGGCCAAAAACATTCAGTACTTC. Translating it yields CASNEGQGVRAKNIQYF.